The rows below give T cell receptor beta chains drawn from one sample of a study of blood T cell repertoires in COVID-19. Produced via immunoSEQ multiplex PCR; TCRdb's table is partial and in-frame only. Of about 330,000 clones listed, over 75% were seen once; the top ten hold approximately 0.99%. Sample: PBMCs or T cells enriched from blood (not recorded which). The receptors were gathered from a woman between 25 and 40 years old who had recovered from COVID-19. CDR3s include the opening cysteine and the closing phenylalanine or tryptophan. The order of the fields is V gene, clone size, D gene, J gene, CDR3 protein, CDR3 DNA. D genes are given only for firm matches. Only some rows state a clone size, as once, few, many or a class for expanded clones.

TRBV7-6	once	TRBD1	TRBJ2-3	CASSLVDRGADTQYF	TGTGCCAGCAGCTTAGTAGACAGGGGAGCAGATACGCAGTATTTT
TRBV18	-	-	TRBJ1-1	CASSPSTGPFMNTEAFF	TGTGCCAGCTCACCTTCGACAGGCCCATTCATGAACACTGAAGCTTTCTTT
TRBV7-6	-	-	TRBJ2-5	CASSPRRGGETQYF	TGTGCCAGCAGCCCTCGGAGGGGGGGAGAGACCCAGTACTTC
TRBV7-8	-	TRBD1	TRBJ2-2	CASSFRDRELNTGELFF	TGTGCCAGCAGCTTCCGGGACAGGGAATTGAACACCGGGGAGCTGTTTTTT
TRBV6-5	-	TRBD1	TRBJ1-6	CASRPRDSFNSPLHF	TGTGCCAGCAGGCCCCGGGACAGCTTTAATTCACCCCTCCACTTT
TRBV7-9	once	TRBD1	TRBJ1-5	CASSLEGQGGNQPQHF	TGTGCCAGCAGCTTAGAGGGACAGGGGGGCAATCAGCCCCAGCATTTT
TRBV4-1	-	TRBD1	TRBJ1-4	CASSQDRGGQGWEKLFF	TGCGCCAGCAGCCAAGATAGGGGGGGACAGGGATGGGAAAAACTGTTTTTT
TRBV5-5	-	-	TRBJ2-3	CASSLSGFRTDTQYF	TGTGCCAGCAGCTTGTCGGGGTTCCGCACAGATACGCAGTATTTT
TRBV28	-	TRBD1	TRBJ1-5	CASSLSMGQGASNQPQHF	TGTGCCAGCAGTTTATCGATGGGACAGGGGGCTAGCAATCAGCCCCAGCATTTT
TRBV9	-	-	TRBJ1-1	CASSVEGRGDTEAFF	TGTGCCAGCAGCGTAGAGGGCCGGGGGGACACTGAAGCTTTCTTT
TRBV6-5	-	TRBD1	TRBJ1-5	CASSTGQGNQPQHF	TGTGCCAGCAGTACAGGACAGGGCAATCAGCCCCAGCATTTT
TRBV7-9	-	TRBD2	TRBJ2-1	CASSLRDRPSGAKNEQFF	TGTGCCAGCAGCTTAAGGGATCGTCCTAGCGGGGCCAAGAATGAGCAGTTCTTC
TRBV5-1	few	TRBD1	TRBJ2-2	CASSLYQGADTGELFF	TGCGCCAGCAGCTTGTATCAGGGGGCGGACACCGGGGAGCTGTTTTTT
TRBV4-1	-	TRBD2	TRBJ2-7	CASSQVFGGILYEQYF	TGCGCCAGCAGCCAAGTGTTCGGGGGGATCCTCTACGAGCAGTACTTC
TRBV4-3	-	TRBD2	TRBJ2-5	CASSQGAGGAETQYF	TGCGCCAGCAGCCAAGGAGCGGGGGGAGCGGAGACCCAGTACTTC
TRBV2	few	-	TRBJ2-2	CASSEVSTGELFF	TGTGCCAGCAGTGAAGTCTCCACCGGGGAGCTGTTTTTT
TRBV5-4	-	TRBD2	TRBJ2-2	CASRTSGANTGELFF	TGTGCCAGCAGGACTAGCGGGGCGAACACCGGGGAGCTGTTTTTT
TRBV27	-	TRBD2	TRBJ2-4	CASSSSGGAAKNIQYF	TGTGCCAGCAGTAGTAGCGGGGGGGCGGCCAAAAACATTCAGTACTTC
TRBV9	-	TRBD1	TRBJ2-1	CASSGTGANNEQFF	TGTGCCAGCAGTGGGACAGGGGCAAACAATGAGCAGTTCTTC
TRBV30	once	-	TRBJ2-3	CAWNRGGDTQYF	TGTGCCTGGAACAGGGGAGGAGATACGCAGTATTTT
TRBV3-1/TRBV3-2	-	-	TRBJ1-1	CASSQGWRASTEAFF	TGTGCCAGCAGCCAAGGGTGGAGGGCCAGCACTGAAGCTTTCTTT
TRBV18	-	-	TRBJ2-1	CASSPTGPQYNEQFF	TGTGCCAGCTCACCTACAGGGCCTCAATACAATGAGCAGTTCTTC
TRBV5-8	-	TRBD2	TRBJ2-1	CASSLGVSGGLNEQFF	TGTGCCAGCAGCTTGGGTGTTAGCGGGGGGTTGAATGAGCAGTTCTTC
TRBV19	-	-	TRBJ1-1	CASSIDHGQGGDTEAFF	TGTGCCAGTAGTATAGATCACGGGCAGGGAGGGGACACTGAAGCTTTCTTT
TRBV15	few	-	TRBJ2-1	CATSRDRGYNEQFF	TGTGCCACCAGCAGAGATAGGGGTTACAATGAGCAGTTCTTC
TRBV9	-	-	TRBJ1-3	CASSVGGDSGNTIYF	TGTGCCAGCAGCGTAGGCGGTGACTCTGGAAACACCATATATTTT
TRBV27	-	TRBD2	TRBJ2-7	CASSLRTSGAYEQYF	TGTGCCAGCAGTTTAAGGACTAGCGGGGCCTACGAGCAGTACTTC
TRBV6-2/TRBV6-3	-	TRBD1	TRBJ2-1	CASSWRDRGFSYNEQFF	TGTGCCAGCAGTTGGAGAGACAGGGGTTTTTCCTACAATGAGCAGTTCTTC
TRBV28	-	-	TRBJ2-6	CASSSTDYSGANVLTF	TGTGCCAGCAGTTCGACGGACTACTCTGGGGCCAACGTCCTGACTTTC
TRBV21-1	-	-	TRBJ2-7	CASSARQGSDEQYF	TGTGCCAGCAGCGCCCGACAGGGGTCGGACGAGCAGTACTTC
TRBV2	-	-	TRBJ1-5	CASTEQGYQPQHF	TGTGCCAGCACTGAACAGGGCTATCAGCCCCAGCATTTT
TRBV3-1/TRBV3-2	-	-	TRBJ2-7	CASSPRTVNREQYF	TGTGCCAGCAGCCCCCGGACAGTGAATAGGGAGCAGTACTTC
TRBV19	-	TRBD2	TRBJ2-1	CASSTQGLAGYYNEQFF	TGTGCCAGTAGTACACAGGGACTAGCGGGGTACTACAATGAGCAGTTCTTC
TRBV2	-	-	TRBJ1-2	CASSAQQDYGYTF	TGTGCCAGCAGTGCGCAACAGGACTATGGCTACACCTTC
TRBV2	-	-	TRBJ1-1	CASSVGRRAFF	TGTGCCAGCAGTGTCGGGAGAAGAGCTTTCTTT
TRBV30	-	-	TRBJ1-5	CAWAAGQHQPQHF	TGTGCCTGGGCTGCAGGGCAACATCAGCCCCAGCATTTT
TRBV11-2	-	-	TRBJ2-1	CASSPGRDRVYNEQFF	TGTGCCAGCAGCCCCGGGAGGGACAGGGTATACAATGAGCAGTTCTTC
TRBV28	-	-	TRBJ1-5	CASSLFLARNNQPQHF	TGTGCCAGCAGTTTATTCTTGGCCAGAAACAATCAGCCCCAGCATTTT
TRBV7-8	-	-	TRBJ1-1	CASSKDRTVNTEAFF	TGTGCCAGCAGCAAAGACAGGACGGTAAACACTGAAGCTTTCTTT
TRBV28	-	TRBD1	TRBJ2-5	CASNDDREGDVETQYF	TGTGCCAGCAACGACGACAGGGAAGGGGATGTAGAGACCCAGTACTTC
TRBV28	-	TRBD1	TRBJ1-2	CASSLLTPRAGGNYGYTF	TGTGCCAGCAGTTTATTAACCCCACGCGCAGGGGGCAACTATGGCTACACCTTC